Sequencing of this T cell receptor (beta chain) was carried out in a study of cytomegalovirus exposure and HLA in healthy donors. Study context: Earlier findings included some 100 million unique TCR beta sequences obtained from 150 million to 200 million T cells. Study findings and constraints: Accurate prediction of HLA-A and HLA-B alleles (for most subjects) was reportedly achieved from TCR beta sequences.

This CDR3 has 14 amino acids. Germline loops: CDR1 LNHDA, CDR2 SQIVND (reference sequence). Unmatched junction bases numbered 2, after V lost 6 bases and J lost 1 base. The PCR was carried out with 60 Vbeta primers and 13 Jbeta primers. Sequenced by immunoSEQ multiplex PCR; TCRdb stores in-frame clones only, minus some. This sample has approximately 260,000 clones; 84% occur once, and the top ten carry 1.5% to 2%. Worth noting for this clone: What it recognizes is unknown.

The gene calls are TRBV19 and TRBJ2-2, with 7 bases matching TRBD1. Sequenced input: PBMCs. The clonotype was recovered from a middle-aged woman in good health and CMV-seropositive. CDR3 residues: CASRGTENTGELFF. The CDR3 bases are TGTGCCAGTAGGGGGACAGAGAACACCGGGGAGCTGTTTTTT.